This record looks at one TCR beta chain sequence and its context. Its matching antigen is unknown. The second PCR ran roughly 7 to 12 cycles with a sample-barcoded 5' primer and J-beta primers. TCRdb reprocessed the 5' RACE reads with MiXCR, giving one entry per CDR3 protein. In the table there are over 1.5 million distinct CDR3 sequences, 49% of which are singletons. The CDR3 loop spans 14 amino acids. Germline-derived CDR1 and CDR2 are MNHEY and SMNVEV (reference sequence). The ends were cut back, 6 bases at V and 2 bases at J, with 13 bases in the middle. The record originates from a study of blood T cells in healthy people across ages. Whole-study results and caveats: PBMC samples, being unsorted, prevented any conclusive comparison of naive and antigen-experienced cells.

This sequence was found in a woman in her forties in good health. The V gene is TRBV27, the J gene TRBJ2-5; no reliable D call. The sample was blood. Written as DNA, the CDR3 is TGTGCCAGCAGGAAAAGGGCGGCACAAGAGACCCAGTACTTC. Translation: CASRKRAAQETQYF.